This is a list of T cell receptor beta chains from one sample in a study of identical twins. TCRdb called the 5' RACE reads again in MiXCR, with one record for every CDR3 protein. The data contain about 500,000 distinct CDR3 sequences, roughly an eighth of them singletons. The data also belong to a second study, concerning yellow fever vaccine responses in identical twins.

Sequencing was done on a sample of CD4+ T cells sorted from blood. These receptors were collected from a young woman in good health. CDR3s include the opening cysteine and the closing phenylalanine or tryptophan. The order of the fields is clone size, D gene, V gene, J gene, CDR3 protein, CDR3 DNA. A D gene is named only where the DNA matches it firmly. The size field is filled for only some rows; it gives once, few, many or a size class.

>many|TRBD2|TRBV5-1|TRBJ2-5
CASRWTSFQETQYF
TGCGCCAGCAGGTGGACTAGCTTCCAAGAGACCCAGTACTTC
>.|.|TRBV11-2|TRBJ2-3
CASSFLSRATDTQYF
TGTGCCAGCAGCTTTCTATCCAGGGCCACAGATACGCAGTATTTT
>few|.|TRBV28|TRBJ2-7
CATAANYEQYF
TGTGCCACCGCGGCTAACTACGAGCAGTACTTC
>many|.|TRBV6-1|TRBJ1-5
CASSRTADSNQPQHF
TGTGCCAGCAGTCGTACTGCGGATAGCAATCAGCCCCAGCATTTT
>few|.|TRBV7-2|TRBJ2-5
CASSLDRGQETQYF
TGTGCCAGCAGCTTAGATCGGGGGCAAGAGACCCAGTACTTC
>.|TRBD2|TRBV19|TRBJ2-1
CASSRGTGTSLDEQFF
TGTGCCAGTAGTAGAGGGACCGGGACTAGCCTAGATGAGCAGTTCTTC
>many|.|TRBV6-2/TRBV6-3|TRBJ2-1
CASSYLWNNEQFF
TGTGCCAGCAGTTACCTTTGGAACAATGAGCAGTTCTTC
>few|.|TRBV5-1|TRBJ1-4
CASSRSNSEKLFF
TGCGCCAGCAGCCGTTCAAACTCGGAAAAACTGTTTTTT
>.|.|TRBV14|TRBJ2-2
CASSQEKGPGKLNTGELFF
TGTGCCAGCAGCCAAGAAAAAGGTCCAGGAAAGTTGAACACCGGGGAGCTGTTTTTT
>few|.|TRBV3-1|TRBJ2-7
CASSFEGGAYEQYF
TGTGCCAGCAGCTTCGAAGGGGGGGCCTACGAGCAGTACTTC
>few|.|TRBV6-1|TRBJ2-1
CASTRTAENEQFF
TGTGCCAGCACCAGGACAGCCGAGAATGAGCAGTTCTTC
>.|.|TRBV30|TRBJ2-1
CAWKQLNEQFF
TGTGCCTGGAAGCAGCTTAATGAGCAGTTCTTC
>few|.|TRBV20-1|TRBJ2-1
CSAIARAYNEQFF
TGCAGTGCTATCGCGCGGGCCTACAATGAGCAGTTCTTC
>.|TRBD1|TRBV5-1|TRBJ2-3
CASSLDRGFTDTQYF
TGCGCCAGCAGCTTGGACAGGGGCTTCACAGATACGCAGTATTTT
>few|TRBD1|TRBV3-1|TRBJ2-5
CASSQDQGKGGGETQYF
TGTGCCAGCAGCCAAGATCAGGGCAAAGGGGGCGGGGAGACCCAGTACTTC
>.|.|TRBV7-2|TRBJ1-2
CASSPAPVYGYTF
TGTGCCAGCAGCCCAGCACCCGTGTATGGCTACACCTTC
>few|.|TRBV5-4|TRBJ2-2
CASSKGQTNTGELFF
TGTGCCAGCAGCAAGGGACAAACGAACACCGGGGAGCTGTTTTTT
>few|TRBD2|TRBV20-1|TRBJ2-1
CSARGLAGNLAGNEQFF
TGCAGTGCTAGAGGACTAGCGGGAAACCTGGCTGGGAATGAGCAGTTCTTC
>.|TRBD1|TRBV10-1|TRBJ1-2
CASSPGQGGGYGYTF
TGCGCCAGCAGCCCGGGACAGGGCGGAGGCTATGGCTACACCTTC
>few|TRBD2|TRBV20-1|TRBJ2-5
CSARDALAGGQETQYF
TGCAGTGCTAGAGATGCACTAGCGGGGGGGCAAGAGACCCAGTACTTC
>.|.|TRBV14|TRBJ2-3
CASSRGGTPDTQYF
TGTGCCAGCAGCCGCGGCGGAACACCGGATACGCAGTATTTT
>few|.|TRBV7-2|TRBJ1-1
CASSLTGAGVAFF
TGTGCCAGCAGCTTAACGGGGGCAGGGGTGGCTTTCTTT
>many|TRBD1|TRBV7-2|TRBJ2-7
CASSPQQGDFYEQYF
TGTGCCAGCAGCCCACAGCAGGGGGATTTCTACGAGCAGTACTTC
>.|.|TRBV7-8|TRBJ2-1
CASSDGLSELF
TGTGCCAGCAGCGACGGACTGTCAGAGCTCTTC
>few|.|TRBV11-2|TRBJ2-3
CASSFELALSTDTQYF
TGTGCCAGCAGCTTCGAACTAGCCCTCAGCACAGATACGCAGTATTTT
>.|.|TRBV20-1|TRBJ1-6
CSARGVQNSPLHF
TGCAGTGCTAGAGGCGTACAGAATTCACCCCTCCACTTT
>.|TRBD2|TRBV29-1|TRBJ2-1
CSVVGGKLARNVNEQFF
TGCAGCGTTGTGGGGGGGAAACTAGCGAGAAACGTCAATGAGCAGTTCTTC
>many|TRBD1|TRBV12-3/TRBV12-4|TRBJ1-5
CASSSLGTGGFRAQHF
TGTGCCAGCAGTTCACTGGGGACAGGGGGGTTTAGAGCCCAGCATTTT